Listed below are T cell receptor beta chains from one sample, sequenced in a study of blood T cell repertoires in COVID-19. The protocol was immunoSEQ multiplex PCR, while the TCRdb copy is restricted to in-frame clones and leaves out a portion. The sample lists about 73,000 clones, 89% occurring once. Source material: peripheral blood. The origin of the receptors is a man at least 80 years old with acute or convalescent COVID-19. Both conserved end residues are trimmed from each CDR3. Some rows mark clone size as missing; the rest say once, few, many or name a class of expanded clone.

CDR3: AATIREVRNQPQH; J: TRBJ1-5; size: NA; V: TRBV24-1
CDR3: ASSREEDRYSPLH; J: TRBJ1-6; size: NA; V: TRBV5-1
CDR3: ATRGQGANYGYT; J: TRBJ1-2; size: NA; V: TRBV24-1
CDR3: ASREQGHTEAF; J: TRBJ1-1; size: NA; V: TRBV7-8
CDR3: ASSYSGQLNTEAF; J: TRBJ1-1; size: once; V: TRBV6-5
CDR3: ASSTGPNQPQH; J: TRBJ1-5; size: NA; V: TRBV19
CDR3: ASSPPGTGGWEQY; J: TRBJ2-7; size: NA; V: TRBV18
CDR3: ASSYGRVSTEAF; J: TRBJ1-1; size: NA; V: TRBV6-5
CDR3: ASSLAGQRGGHHEQF; J: TRBJ2-1; size: NA; V: TRBV11-1
CDR3: ASSRLAGAYEQY; J: TRBJ2-7; size: NA; V: TRBV2
CDR3: ASGPLDRGTEAF; J: TRBJ1-1; size: NA; V: TRBV10-2
CDR3: ASSIGANTGELF; J: TRBJ2-2; size: NA; V: TRBV19
CDR3: ASSYGTGNTEAF; J: TRBJ1-1; size: NA; V: TRBV6-5
CDR3: ASSYREGETQY; J: TRBJ2-5; size: once; V: TRBV6-5
CDR3: ASSVRGPTSYYNEQF; J: TRBJ2-1; size: NA; V: TRBV9